This passage covers 22 T cell receptor beta chains from one sample sequenced in a study of tumor-infiltrating lymphocytes in localized non-small cell lung cancer. The table came from immunoSEQ multiplex PCR; TCRdb's copy has only in-frame clones and leaves some out. Altogether around 25,000 clones are present, roughly 69% being singletons, with the ten largest covering around 15%. Input material: lung tumor tissue. Receptor source: a human donor with non-small cell lung cancer.

This clone was counted a few times. V is TRBV6-6 and J is TRBJ2-3; D not resolved. Germline V gene sequence: CDR1 MNHNY, CDR2 SVGAGI (reference sequence). V gave up 6 bases and J gave up 0 bases, with 4 bases separating them. The CDR3 loop spans 12 amino acids. The CDR3 nucleotides are TGTGCCAGCAGCCCTAGCACAGATACGCAGTATTTT. Amino acid sequence: CASSPSTDTQYF.

V is TRBV6-6 and J is TRBJ1-4, with D unresolved. Looked up from germline, CDR1 is MNHNY and CDR2 is SVGAGI (reference sequence). The CDR3 consists of 13 residues. Trimming took off 1 base at V and 8 bases at J, with 8 bases between the two ends. This CDR3 reads CASSYWEDEKLFF. The CDR3 DNA sequence: TGTGCCAGCAGTTACTGGGAGGACGAAAAACTGTTTTTT.

The chain uses TRBV9 and TRBJ2-3; D may be TRBD2 (5 bases). Germline CDR1 reads SGDLS; CDR2 reads YYNGEE. The V and J ends lost 4 bases and 2 bases respectively, with 8 bases between them. The length of the CDR3 is 13 residues. Here the CDR3 DNA reads TGTGCCAGCAGCTCTAGCCCCACAGATACGCAGTATTTT. Amino acid sequence: CASSSSPTDTQYF.

V gene TRBV29-1 combines with J gene TRBJ2-3; D is possibly TRBD1 or TRBD2 (6 bases each). CDR3 length: 15 residues. Looked up from germline, CDR1 is SQVTM and CDR2 is ANQGSEA. V lost 5 bases, J lost 4 bases, and 19 bases lay in between. The CDR3 region is CSVQGSRGGSDTQYF. CDR3 DNA: TGCAGCGTTCAGGGAAGCAGGGGAGGTTCAGATACGCAGTATTTT.

This chain links TRBV5-6 with TRBJ1-2, with D possibly being TRBD1 (6 bases). Germline V lookup: CDR1 SGHDT, CDR2 YYEEEE. Deletions cut 4 bases from V and 4 bases from J, with 23 bases between. CDR3 length: 17 amino acids. The CDR3 loop is CASSDGTDRLRGYGYTF. CDR3 in DNA: TGTGCCAGCAGCGACGGAACCGACAGGCTACGAGGCTATGGCTACACCTTC.

This chain joins TRBV11-2 and TRBJ1-3, with D unresolved. In germline, CDR1 is SGHAT, CDR2 FQNNGV. There are 15 residues in the CDR3. Trimming took off 5 bases at V and 2 bases at J, with 13 bases between the two ends. CDR3 nucleotides: TGTGCCAGCAGCCCGTCCCCGACACCTGGAAACACCATATATTTT. It codes for CASSPSPTPGNTIYF.

The chain couples TRBV11-2 to TRBJ2-4; no firm D call. Germline V lookup: CDR1 SGHAT, CDR2 FQNNGV. Trimming left V 2 bases short and J 7 bases short, with 6 bases between. CDR3 length equals 12 residues. CDR3 in amino acids: CASSLQANIQYF. The CDR3 nucleotides are TGTGCCAGCAGCTTACAGGCTAACATTCAGTACTTC.

This clone occurred a few times. This chain joins TRBV7-8 and TRBJ1-5; D not resolved. V dropped 5 bases and J dropped 4 bases, with 9 bases sitting between them. Germline V CDR1 and CDR2: SGHVS, FQNEAQ. This CDR3 region has 13 residues. The CDR3 DNA follows: TGTGCCAGCAGCCCGGAATTAAATCAGCCCCAGCATTTT. Amino acid sequence: CASSPELNQPQHF.

The chain has TRBV29-1 and TRBJ1-1; 8 positions agree with TRBD1. CDR3 length: 15 amino acids. Germline assignment: CDR1 SQVTM and CDR2 ANQGSEA. Germline trimming cut 7 bases from V and 5 bases from J; bases unmatched to any gene: 15. The CDR3: CSALPSGGLRTEAFF. DNA of the CDR3: TGCAGCGCATTACCCTCAGGGGGCTTGAGGACTGAAGCTTTCTTT.

The genes are TRBV5-1 and TRBJ1-2; a weak D match, TRBD1 (5 bases). The CDR3 spans 15 residues. V lost 3 bases to trimming and J lost 7 bases, with 19 bases between them. CDR1 is SGHRS, CDR2 YFSETQ, per germline. CDR3 protein: CASSSQGQDPSGYTF. CDR3 bases: TGCGCCAGCAGCTCGCAGGGTCAGGACCCCTCTGGCTACACCTTC.

V is TRBV5-8 and J is TRBJ2-3; D is perhaps TRBD1 (6 bases). In germline, CDR1 is SGHTS, CDR2 YDEGEE. This CDR3 spans 15 amino acids. Trimming took off 2 bases at V and 0 bases at J, with 10 bases between the two ends. CDR3 nucleotide sequence: TGTGCCAGCAGCTTACAGGGTATTAGCACAGATACGCAGTATTTT. It is translated as CASSLQGISTDTQYF.

This clone was seen a single time. The chain has TRBV5-1 and TRBJ2-7, with 14 bases matching TRBD2. After removal of 4 bases from V and 4 bases from J, the junction contained 7 bases not matched to a gene. CDR3 length equals 16 residues. Germline CDR1 reads SGHRS; CDR2 reads YFSETQ. In DNA, the CDR3 is TGCGCCAGCAGCCTGACTAGCGGGAGGGCCGGGTACGAGCAGTACTTC. Its protein product is CASSLTSGRAGYEQYF.

V usage is TRBV5-6 and J usage is TRBJ1-2; D unresolved. Germline lookup yields CDR1 SGHDT and CDR2 YYEEEE. The CDR3 runs to 13 residues. Trimming took off 4 bases at V and 11 bases at J, with 18 bases between the two ends. CDR3 region: CASSHTLSGKYTF. In DNA, the CDR3 is TGTGCCAGCAGCCACACTCTTTCGGGGAAGTACACCTTC.

This clone has only one observation. The chain carries TRBV5-1 and TRBJ2-3, with D possibly TRBD2 on 6 matching bases. CDR1 is SGHRS and CDR2 is YFSETQ in the germline V gene. Trimming took off 0 bases at V and 1 base at J, with 12 bases between the two ends. CDR3 length: 16 residues. The CDR3 loop is CASSLGVREGTDTQYF. CDR3 nucleotide sequence: TGCGCCAGCAGCTTGGGCGTCAGGGAGGGCACAGATACGCAGTATTTT.

This chain uses TRBV2 with TRBJ1-4; D remains ambiguous. The CDR3 is 14 residues long. Between the trimmed V and J ends, which lost 4 bases and 1 base, there was a span of 7 bases. Germline CDR1 and CDR2: SNHLY and FYNNEI. Here the CDR3 DNA reads TGTGCCAGCAGTGGACAAGTAACTAATGAAAAACTGTTTTTT. Protein sequence: CASSGQVTNEKLFF.

The sample holds one count of this clone. The chain uses TRBV19 and TRBJ2-2; D may be TRBD1 (6 bases). There are 15 residues in the CDR3. The V end was cut by 6 bases, the J end by 4 bases, with 15 bases between. Germline V CDR1 and CDR2: LNHDA, SQIVND (reference sequence). This CDR3 reads CASRVDSARTGELFF. The CDR3 nucleotides read TGTGCCAGTAGGGTGGACAGTGCGCGCACCGGGGAGCTGTTTTTT.

The chain couples TRBV5-4 to TRBJ1-5; D is possibly TRBD1 (5 bases). Trimming took off 1 base at V and 5 bases at J, with 10 bases between the two ends. This CDR3 has 14 residues. CDR1 is SGHNT and CDR2 is YYREEE in the germline V gene (reference sequence). CDR3 in DNA: TGTGCCAGCAGCTTGTGGGGGAGAGATCAGCCCCAGCATTTT. Protein product: CASSLWGRDQPQHF.

The chain carries TRBV15 and TRBJ2-7, with TRBD2 matching 7 bases. Per germline, CDR1 LNHNV and CDR2 YYDKDF (reference sequence). V dropped 3 bases and J dropped 5; count of bases not matched to a gene: 13. The CDR3 length is 16 residues. DNA of the CDR3: TGTGCCACCAGCAGGGGGGGGGTAGCGGAAGGAAACGAGCAGTACTTC. Encoded protein: CATSRGGVAEGNEQYF.

The count of this clone is one. The chain employs TRBV28 and TRBJ1-5, with 8 bases lining up with TRBD1. The CDR3 length is 17 residues. The ends lost 9 bases at V and 2 bases at J; junction bases unmatched: 15. From germline, CDR1 is MDHEN and CDR2 SYDVKM. The chain's CDR3 is CASKVGQGASGNQPQHF. The DNA for the CDR3 is TGTGCCAGTAAGGTGGGGCAGGGGGCGTCGGGCAATCAGCCCCAGCATTTT.

The chain recombines TRBV5-1 with TRBJ2-6, with 7 bases fitting TRBD2. Germline V gives CDR1 SGHRS, CDR2 YFSETQ. Losses at the gene ends were 5 bases for V and 3 bases for J; bases not matched to a gene: 5. The CDR3 has 15 amino acids. The CDR3 sequence: CASRGGLNGANVLTF. In nucleotides, the CDR3 is TGCGCCAGCAGGGGGGGGTTGAATGGGGCCAACGTCCTGACTTTC.

This clone occurred a few times. The V call is TRBV7-2, the J call TRBJ1-5; D is undetermined. Germline lookup yields CDR1 SGHTA and CDR2 FQGNSA. The V and J ends lost 2 bases and 3 bases respectively, with 8 bases between them. The CDR3 sequence is 14 residues long. Here the CDR3 reads CASSLTGLNQPQHF. CDR3 sequence (DNA): TGTGCCAGCAGCTTAACGGGTCTCAATCAGCCCCAGCATTTT. Complete variable domain (other parts from reference TRBV7-2 and TRBJ1-5): GAGVSQSPSNKVTEKGKDVELRCDPISGHTALYWYRQSLGQGLEFLIYFQGNSAPDKSGLPSDRFSAERTGGSVSTLTIQRTQQEDSAVYLCASSLTGLNQPQHFGDGTRLSIL.

This sequence joins TRBV29-1 and TRBJ2-1, with TRBD2 identical over 9 bases. This CDR3 comprises 15 residues. CDR1 and CDR2 (germline): SQVTM, ANQGSEA. Trimming cost V 5 bases and J 2 bases; bases outside gene matches: 7. The CDR3 sequence is CSVRPLAGAYNEQFF. The CDR3 bases are TGCAGCGTTAGACCACTAGCGGGCGCCTACAATGAGCAGTTCTTC.